Below, 24 T cell receptor beta chains from the same sample are listed, as sequenced in a study of cytomegalovirus exposure and HLA in healthy donors. With 60 Vbeta and 13 Jbeta primers, the PCR was carried out. Using immunoSEQ multiplex PCR, the repertoire was profiled, and TCRdb retains in-frame clones only, with some absent. The sample holds about 160,000 clones, about 85% seen once. Sequenced input: PBMCs. The receptors were gathered from a boy aged 2-15 years in good health and CMV-seronegative.

The chain is built from TRBV19 and TRBJ1-5; 9 bases line up with TRBD1. The CDR3 covers 17 residues. CDR1 is LNHDA, CDR2 SQIVND, per germline (reference sequence). V shed 4 bases, J shed 2 bases, and the junction held 9 bases outside the gene matches. This CDR3 reads CASSTWTGAGRNQPQHF. The CDR3 region has the DNA TGTGCCAGTAGTACTTGGACAGGGGCTGGGCGCAATCAGCCCCAGCATTTT.

CDR3 nucleotides: TGTGCCAGTAGTTCCTCGGGAGGGGACGAGCAGTACTTC. Translated: CASSSSGGDEQYF. J is TRBJ2-7 and V is TRBV19; 8 bases are shared with TRBD2. The germline V gene encodes CDR1 LNHDA and CDR2 SQIVND (reference sequence). V was clipped by 5 bases and J by 5 bases; unmatched bases: 5. The CDR3 loop spans 13 amino acids. The variable domain in full, with the rest retrieved from reference TRBV19 and TRBJ2-7, is DGGITQSPKYLFRKEGQNVTLSCEQNLNHDAMYWYRQDPGQGLRLIYYSQIVNDFQKGDIAEGYSVSREKKESFPLTVTSAQKNPTAFYLCASSSSGGDEQYFGPGTRLTVT.

The chain recombines TRBV5-6 with TRBJ1-3; 9 nucleotides line up with TRBD1. The length of the CDR3 is 14 residues. Germline trimming cut 2 bases from V and 4 bases from J; bases unmatched to any gene: 1. Germline CDR1 SGHDT, CDR2 YYEEEE. As DNA, the CDR3 is TGTGCCAGCAGCTTCGGGACAGGGGGAAACACCATATATTTT. Encoded protein: CASSFGTGGNTIYF.

This clone was picked up a small number of times. This chain joins TRBV28 and TRBJ2-2; D unresolved. Trimming removed 6 bases at V and 1 base at J, with 6 bases between. The length of the CDR3 is 13 residues. The germline V gene has CDR1 MDHEN and CDR2 SYDVKM. The CDR3 protein is CASSPGNTGELFF. The CDR3 DNA reads as TGTGCCAGCAGCCCGGGGAACACCGGGGAGCTGTTTTTT.

The chain links TRBV7-2 to TRBJ2-1; a weak D match, TRBD1 (6 bases). Germline V gives CDR1 SGHTA, CDR2 FQGNSA. V was trimmed by 5 bases and J by 6 bases, leaving 23 bases between them. CDR3 length equals 17 residues. Written as DNA, the CDR3 is TGTGCCAGCAGCACCGCGGGTCGTGGGGGCTTCTCCAATGAGCAGTTCTTC. Its protein is CASSTAGRGGFSNEQFF.

V gene TRBV19 combines with J gene TRBJ1-1, with 7 bases identical to TRBD1. Trimming at V came to 4 bases and at J to 0 bases, leaving 8 bases not matched to a gene. CDR1 is LNHDA and CDR2 is SQIVND in the germline V gene (reference sequence). CDR3 length: 16 residues. The DNA for the CDR3 is TGTGCCAGTAGTAGACCGGGACAGCGAATGAACACTGAAGCTTTCTTT. This encodes CASSRPGQRMNTEAFF.

The chain is built from TRBV28 and TRBJ1-4, with a weak D call TRBD1 (6 bases). This CDR3 contains 17 residues. Trimming shortened V by 1 base and J by 8 bases, and 20 bases separated the two germline ends. Germline V gene lookup returns CDR1 MDHEN and CDR2 SYDVKM. CDR3 loop: CASSLSMGAHDIEKLFF. CDR3 sequence (DNA): TGTGCCAGCAGTTTATCCATGGGGGCCCACGACATAGAAAAACTGTTTTTT.

V gene TRBV4-2 combines with J gene TRBJ1-2, with D perhaps TRBD1 (6 bases). This CDR3 is built from 13 residues. CDR1 LGHNA and CDR2 YNFKEQ come from the germline V gene. Trimming shortened V by 0 bases and J by 7 bases, and 9 bases separated the two germline ends. For the CDR3, the DNA is TGTGCCAGCAGCCAAGATCAAGGGGGTGGCTACACCTTC. Its protein product is CASSQDQGGGYTF.

This clone was seen only once. The chain carries TRBV7-9 and TRBJ1-2; the match to TRBD1 covers 8 bases. J was trimmed by 4 bases and V by 1 base; bases with no gene match: 11. The CDR3 is 17 amino acids. Germline V CDR1 and CDR2: SEHNR, FQNEAQ (reference sequence). This CDR3 reads CASSLGTGTGLSYGYTF. The DNA of the CDR3 is TGTGCCAGCAGCTTAGGGACCGGGACAGGCCTTAGCTATGGCTACACCTTC.

This clone occurred once. The chain combines TRBV9 with TRBJ1-6, with D maybe TRBD1 (6 bases). This CDR3 contains 15 residues. V was shortened by 0 bases and J by 10 bases, with 14 bases between the two germline ends. Germline-derived CDR1 and CDR2 are SGDLS and YYNGEE. The CDR3 bases are TGTGCCAGCAGCGTAGTGGGCAGGGGAGCATCACCCCTCCACTTT. The encoded protein is CASSVVGRGASPLHF.

Here the CDR3 DNA reads TGTGCCAGCAGTCGACTAATCCGAGCTTTCTTT. It translates to CASSRLIRAFF. The V call is TRBV28, the J call TRBJ1-1, with D uncertain. This CDR3 has 11 amino acids. Germline CDR1 is MDHEN and CDR2 is SYDVKM. V lost 5 bases and J lost 10, with 11 bases in between.

The gene calls are TRBV7-8 and TRBJ1-1; D not certain. Germline V gene sequence: CDR1 SGHVS, CDR2 FQNEAQ. Trimming stripped 3 bases from V and 0 bases from J, with 14 bases between. The CDR3 consists of 16 residues. CDR3 amino acids: CASSFRSALMNTEAFF. CDR3 bases: TGTGCCAGCAGCTTCCGCAGCGCCTTAATGAACACTGAAGCTTTCTTT.

This clone was seen only once. Written as DNA, the CDR3 is TGTGCCAGTATTCGAGGGGGCAGCAATCAGCCCCAGCATTTT. Translating it yields CASIRGGSNQPQHF. The rearrangement joins TRBV19 to TRBJ1-5; 7 bases map to TRBD1. CDR1 is LNHDA, CDR2 SQIVND, per germline (reference sequence). The length of the CDR3 is 14 residues. The junction had 4 bases not matched to a gene; V was cut back by 7 bases and J by 1 base.

The chain is built from TRBV29-1 and TRBJ1-1, with D possibly TRBD1 on 5 matching bases. The CDR3 spans 15 residues. The V gene's germline CDR1 is SQVTM and CDR2 ANQGSEA. The ends were cut back, 0 bases at V and 11 bases at J, with 22 bases in the middle. Here the CDR3 DNA reads TGCAGCGTTGAAGATCTATCGCCCGGGGGGTTGCGGGCTTTCTTT. This codes for CSVEDLSPGGLRAFF.

The J gene is TRBJ2-5, the V gene TRBV9; TRBD2 agrees at 8 bases. The J call may be faulty, since TRBJ2-7 better matches the DNA end. CDR1 SGDLS and CDR2 YYNGEE come from the germline V gene. The CDR3 extends over 14 amino acids. Here the CDR3 reads CASSVDGRAYEQYF. The CDR3 DNA reads TGTGCCAGCAGCGTAGACGGGAGGGCCTACGAGCAGTACTTC.

The chain couples TRBV7-2 to TRBJ2-5, with 7 bases identical to TRBD2. The CDR3 spans 15 residues. Looked up from germline, CDR1 is SGHTA and CDR2 is FQGNSA. Germline trimming cut 5 bases from V and 4 bases from J; bases unmatched to any gene: 10. The DNA of the CDR3 is TGTGCCAGCAGCGTGGGGGGAGGCGGGAGAGAGACCCAGTACTTC. It codes for CASSVGGGGRETQYF.

The chain couples TRBV6-6 to TRBJ2-7, with 11 bases aligning to TRBD1. With V trimmed by 5 bases and J by 2 bases, 5 bases remained unmatched. Germline V lookup: CDR1 MNHNY, CDR2 SVGAGI (reference sequence). The CDR3 is 15 amino acids. The CDR3 reads CASSTPGQGAYEQYF. The DNA of the CDR3 is TGTGCCAGCAGTACCCCGGGACAGGGGGCCTACGAGCAGTACTTC.

The chain carries TRBV19 and TRBJ1-1; tentatively, D is TRBD1 (5 bases). The V end lost 2 bases, the J end lost 4 bases, and 14 bases lay between the germline ends. CDR3 length: 15 residues. CDR1 LNHDA and CDR2 SQIVND come from the germline V gene (reference sequence). For the CDR3, the DNA is TGTGCCAGTAGTATAATTAGGGGAGGCGGCACTGAAGCTTTCTTT. Amino acid sequence: CASSIIRGGGTEAFF. The complete variable domain, with remaining parts taken from reference TRBV19 and TRBJ1-1, reads DGGITQSPKYLFRKEGQNVTLSCEQNLNHDAMYWYRQDPGQGLRLIYYSQIVNDFQKGDIAEGYSVSREKKESFPLTVTSAQKNPTAFYLCASSIIRGGGTEAFFGQGTRLTVV.

The rearrangement joins TRBV11-2 to TRBJ2-1, with a possible D match to TRBD2 (5 bases). Germline V gene lookup returns CDR1 SGHAT and CDR2 FQNNGV. The CDR3 runs to 14 residues. Trimming pared 3 bases from V and 4 bases from J, leaving 10 bases between. The CDR3 spells CASSFITGYNEQFF. In DNA form, the CDR3 reads TGTGCCAGCAGCTTCATTACGGGGTACAATGAGCAGTTCTTC.

This chain joins TRBV4-1 and TRBJ2-7, with 8 bases that match TRBD2. Losses at the gene ends were 5 bases for V and 2 bases for J; bases not matched to a gene: 11. This CDR3 is built from 16 residues. Germline V gives CDR1 MGHRA, CDR2 YSYEKL. Here the CDR3 reads CASSNLPPGLAYEQYF. As DNA, the CDR3 is TGCGCCAGCAGCAACCTACCACCGGGACTAGCCTACGAGCAGTACTTC.

V usage is TRBV4-1 and J usage is TRBJ2-3; D unresolved. CDR3 size: 14 residues. The germline gives CDR1 MGHRA, CDR2 YSYEKL. V lost 6 bases to trimming and J lost 2 bases, with 12 bases between them. CDR3 DNA sequence: TGCGCCAGCAGATCACCAGGATCCACAGATACGCAGTATTTT. It is translated as CASRSPGSTDTQYF.

The gene calls are TRBV29-1 and TRBJ2-1; 9 positions agree with TRBD2. Germline assignment: CDR1 SQVTM and CDR2 ANQGSEA. With V trimmed by 2 bases and J by 9 bases, 11 bases remained unmatched. The length of the CDR3 is 15 residues. Here the CDR3 DNA reads TGCAGCGTTGAATGGGGGGGACTAGCCGATCGTGAGCAGTTCTTC. Encoded protein: CSVEWGGLADREQFF.

The chain joins TRBV5-1 to TRBJ1-2; TRBD1 agrees at 8 bases. This CDR3 contains 18 residues. Germline CDR1 SGHRS, CDR2 YFSETQ. V gave up 4 bases and J gave up 1 base; unmatched junction bases: 15. The CDR3 here is CASSPLLVQGGSNYGYTF. The CDR3, as DNA: TGCGCCAGCAGCCCGCTTTTGGTACAGGGGGGAAGTAACTATGGCTACACCTTC. Variable domain in full (rest from reference TRBV5-1 and TRBJ1-2): KAGVTQTPRYLIKTRGQQVTLSCSPISGHRSVSWYQQTPGQGLQFLFEYFSETQRNKGNFPGRFSGRQFSNSRSEMNVSTLELGDSALYLCASSPLLVQGGSNYGYTFGSGTRLTVV.

This clone appeared a few times. This chain joins TRBV7-8 and TRBJ2-7; a possible D gene is TRBD2 (6 bases). The CDR3 sequence is 15 residues long. Germline V CDR1 and CDR2: SGHVS, FQNEAQ. V gave up 5 bases and J gave up 0 bases, with 14 bases separating them. The CDR3 spells CASSLEGSSSYEQYF. CDR3 nucleotide sequence: TGTGCCAGCAGCCTGGAGGGGTCAAGCTCCTACGAGCAGTACTTC.